This T cell receptor beta chain was sequenced during a study of cytomegalovirus exposure and HLA in healthy donors. Study-wide results and caveats: Reported results showed that the classifier diagnosed cytomegalovirus status with high specificity and sensitivity.

This clone has just a few counts. Its antigen is not identified. It was with 60 Vbeta and 13 Jbeta primers that the PCR ran. Here immunoSEQ multiplex PCR was the method, and the copy in TCRdb shows in-frame clones only, minus some. The table lists roughly 120,000 clones, 69% of them singletons. The germline CDR1 and CDR2 sequences are SGHTA and FQGNSA. This CDR3 spans 15 amino acids. V shed 5 bases, J shed 4 bases, and the junction held 8 bases outside the gene matches. Likely unrecorded immune exposures existed in these nominally healthy donors. The chain is built from TRBV7-2 and TRBJ1-1; 9 nucleotides line up with TRBD1. This clonotype originated in a woman aged 65 to 85 in good health and CMV-seropositive. The sequenced sample was PBMCs. For the CDR3, the DNA is TGTGCCAGCAGCGGAGGGATGACAGGGGGCACTGAAGCTTTCTTT. It specifies CASSGGMTGGTEAFF.